A single sample is the source of the 10 T cell receptor beta chains below, sequenced in a study of blood T cell repertoires in COVID-19. The data were produced by immunoSEQ multiplex PCR, yet TCRdb's version contains in-frame clones alone and is incomplete. Altogether about 59,000 clones are present, about 86% being singletons, with the ten largest covering under 30%. The sequencing input was peripheral blood. All receptors derive from a woman over 75 with active or convalescent COVID-19.

The rearrangement uses TRBV4-1 and TRBJ2-1; 10 bases match TRBD2. V dropped 0 bases and J dropped 1; count of bases not matched to a gene: 6. This CDR3 has 18 amino acids. In germline, CDR1 is MGHRA, CDR2 YSYEKL. The CDR3 sequence is CASSQEKGAGGSYNEQFF. CDR3 bases: TGCGCCAGCAGCCAAGAAAAGGGAGCGGGGGGGTCCTACAATGAGCAGTTCTTC.

The chain couples TRBV7-9 to TRBJ2-2; 9 bases are shared with TRBD1. V dropped 4 bases and J dropped 4; count of bases not matched to a gene: 1. Germline V gives CDR1 SEHNR, CDR2 FQNEAQ (reference sequence). There are 14 residues in the CDR3. CDR3 residues: CASSSQGATGELFF. The CDR3 DNA follows: TGTGCCAGCAGCTCACAGGGGGCCACCGGGGAGCTGTTTTTT.

V usage is TRBV5-1 and J usage is TRBJ2-3; D is perhaps TRBD1 (6 bases). Trimming removed 0 bases from V and 5 bases from J, with 13 bases in between. Germline V gene lookup returns CDR1 SGHRS and CDR2 YFSETQ. This CDR3 has 15 residues. The CDR3 here is CASSLEGGFGDTQYF. The DNA for the CDR3 is TGCGCCAGCAGCTTGGAAGGGGGATTCGGAGATACGCAGTATTTT.

This clone occurred once. The chain recombines TRBV27 with TRBJ1-5; 8 nucleotides line up with TRBD1. Germline V gene data show CDR1 as MNHEY and CDR2 as SMNVEV (reference sequence). V dropped 5 bases and J dropped 2; count of bases not matched to a gene: 5. The CDR3 is 15 residues long. CDR3 sequence reads: CASSQGTGGNQPQHF. The CDR3 nucleotides read TGTGCCAGCAGTCAAGGGACAGGCGGCAATCAGCCCCAGCATTTT.

The gene calls are TRBV7-3 and TRBJ1-1; 8 nucleotides line up with TRBD1. The CDR3 covers 14 residues. The J segment lost 1 base and the V segment lost 5 bases, leaving 3 bases of the junction unmatched. Germline V lookup: CDR1 SGHTA, CDR2 FQGTGA. CDR3 sequence: CASSPQGENTEAFF. The CDR3 nucleotides are TGTGCCAGCAGCCCACAGGGGGAGAACACTGAAGCTTTCTTT.

The chain has TRBV19 and TRBJ1-1; possibly TRBD1 for D (5 bases). The germline V gene has CDR1 LNHDA and CDR2 SQIVND (reference sequence). The CDR3 spans 13 residues. V dropped 8 bases and J dropped 0 bases, with 10 bases sitting between them. The CDR3 DNA reads as TGTGCCAGTTCGGGACTCATGAACACTGAAGCTTTCTTT. The encoded protein is CASSGLMNTEAFF.

In its sample, this clone was seen a few times. In DNA form, the CDR3 reads TGTGCCAGCAGTCTACTGGACACCTTGAACACTGAAGCTTTCTTT. Protein sequence: CASSLLDTLNTEAFF. The genes are TRBV28 and TRBJ1-1; tentatively, D is TRBD1 (5 bases). V shed 5 bases and J shed 0 bases, with 13 bases lying between them. Germline V gene data show CDR1 as MDHEN and CDR2 as SYDVKM. The CDR3 length is 15 residues.

The chain is built from TRBV7-2 and TRBJ2-7, with 8 bases fitting TRBD1. The length of the CDR3 is 14 residues. CDR1 and CDR2 from the germline V gene are SGHTA and FQGNSA. Unmatched junction bases numbered 4, after V lost 3 bases and J lost 3 bases. The CDR3 is CASSFRDRYYEQYF. CDR3 coding DNA: TGTGCCAGCAGCTTCCGGGACAGGTACTACGAGCAGTACTTC.

The chain joins TRBV6-2 or TRBV6-3 to TRBJ2-7, with a possible D match to TRBD1 (5 bases). In germline, CDR1 is MNHEY, CDR2 SVGEGT. V was shortened by 2 bases and J by 4 bases, with 15 bases between the two germline ends. The length of the CDR3 is 15 residues. Written as DNA, the CDR3 is TGTGCCAGCAGTTACGCCACAGGCCTAGTTTACGAGCAGTACTTC. Translated: CASSYATGLVYEQYF.

This clone was observed once. The chain combines TRBV4-1 with TRBJ1-6; weak D call: TRBD1 (6 bases). There are 15 residues in the CDR3. Trimming stripped 0 bases from V and 6 bases from J, with 9 bases between. Germline values: CDR1 MGHRA, CDR2 YSYEKL. Here the CDR3 reads CASSQETQGNSPLHF. The CDR3 DNA reads as TGCGCCAGCAGCCAAGAAACACAGGGTAATTCACCCCTCCACTTT.